This T cell receptor beta chain was retrieved from a study of graft-versus-host responses after intestinal transplantation (dated by TCRdb to the early 2020s). About the investigation overall: Recipients received multivisceral, liver-intestinal, or isolated intestinal transplants. Rather than being sequenced by the commercial service, samples from three later patients were sequenced in-house on an Illumina MiSeq and processed with MiXCR. All recipients received anti-thymocyte globulin induction followed by maintenance tacrolimus and steroids for around three years. A peak of at least 4% donor T cells among recipient peripheral blood mononuclear cells was the definition used for donor T cell macrochimerism. To identify alloreactive clones, pre-transplant mixed lymphocyte reaction products were sequenced and compared with unstimulated pre-transplant donor and recipient T cells. A cohort of under 30 intestinal transplant recipients, including one retransplant, was enrolled, and 3 patients lacking pretransplant specimens were excluded. After intestinal transplantation, graft-versus-host and host-versus-graft alloreactive T cell clones were followed in the graft, circulation and bone marrow using bulk TCR-beta CDR3 sequencing.

In the first month after transplant, blood samples were collected up to 4 times, and after that at least monthly when available. The investigation overall reported the following: Patients with donor T cell macrochimerism had high GvH to HvG T cell clonal ratios in their allografts. Early after transplant, peak levels of circulating GvH clones were associated with declines in HvG clones. Conclusions were limited by the relatively low number and heterogeneity of intestinal transplant patients. GvH clones were detected in recipient bone marrow, and some appeared earlier in ileal mucosa or blood, consistent with an intestinal mucosal origin.

The CDR3 starts with the cysteine, ends with the phenylalanine, and has 11 residues. Only the CDR3 region is kept as DNA, spanning 33 bases read in frame from base 1. CDR1 and CDR2 are drawn from the germline V gene: MGHDK, SYGVNS. Deletion took 4 bases off V and 5 bases off J, with a span of 2 bases between the germline ends. The library came from the immunoSEQ multiplex PCR assay. High-throughput TCR-beta CDR3 sequencing of genomic DNA from most patients was performed by Adaptive Biotechnologies. Regarding the original processing steps: Adaptive's ImmunoSEQ software supplied the TCR sequencing data for more than 15 patients, while MiXCR and VDJtools were used to process a few other patients. CDR3 nucleotide sequences shared between donor and recipient were removed because their origin could not be assigned. To count as alloreactive, a clone needed at least 2-fold expansion over unstimulated cells and a minimum CFSE-low frequency of 0.002% (template counts) or 0.001% (read counts). Clones were considered mappable if detected in sequenced pre-transplant spleen, lymph node, or MLR CFSE-low populations of the donor or recipient. The cumulative frequency of alloreactive clones was calculated as a percentage of all sequences, weighted by copy number. Imported from immuneACCESS, the table was reduced by TCRdb to in-frame sequences with V and J called. These copies leave out some clones; in studies compared against another copy, an unresolved V gene accounts for under half, and the cause of the remainder is not known. V, J and clone size are taken as reported in that table, and D and trimming were inferred from the DNA itself. The table for this sample lists around 30,000 clones; 85% to 95% of them were counted only once. Jointly, the top ten make up less than 0.75% of the sample.

Regarding this clone: Its antigen specificity is not known. No base quality information exists; no much larger clone differs at one position.

The sequencing used PBMCs, collected just over 65 days after intestinal transplant. Rearrangement joined TRBV25-1 to TRBJ2-2; the D gene remains uncertain. This clonotype was sampled from a human patient who received an intestinal transplant, so some T cells may come from the graft donor. The CDR3 protein sequence reads: CASSVTGELFF. The sequenced DNA is TGTGCCAGCAGTGTGACCGGGGAGCTGTTTTTT.